The T cell receptor (beta chain) under discussion was sequenced for a study of OX40 agonist ivuxolimab in advanced cancers. Study-level information: Hepatocellular carcinoma, melanoma, renal cell or head and neck cancer occurred in dose-escalation patients. In three patients, partial responses were observed, one with hepatocellular carcinoma and two with cutaneous melanoma.

Per germline, CDR1 LGHNA and CDR2 YNFKEQ. Trimming shortened V by 5 bases and J by 4 bases, and 17 bases separated the two germline ends. There are 16 residues in the CDR3. Profiling relied on immunoSEQ multiplex PCR, and the TCRdb table lists in-frame clones only, not all of them. The table lists 50,000 to 70,000 clones, 84% of them singletons. Source: CD4+ or CD8+ T cells sorted from blood, taken in a trial of the OX40 agonist ivuxolimab. The rearrangement links TRBV4-2 to TRBJ2-2; D is undetermined. The sequence came from an adult with an advanced solid tumor such as melanoma, head and neck, liver or kidney cancer. This CDR3 is CASSFSLSRFTGELFF. The CDR3 nucleotides read TGTGCCAGCAGCTTTAGTCTGTCCAGATTCACCGGGGAGCTGTTTTTT.